This is a list of T cell receptor beta chains from one sample in a study of pediatric ulcerative colitis. Assay: immunoSEQ multiplex PCR; the TCRdb copy retains only in-frame clones and omits some. Of roughly 17,000 clones in the sample, roughly 74% are singletons; the top ten hold 3.4%. Sequencing input: gut tissue. These receptors originate from a girl between 10 and 17 years old with moderate ulcerative colitis. CDR3s include the opening cysteine and the closing phenylalanine or tryptophan. The order of the fields is D gene, J gene, V gene, CDR3 protein. The D gene is left open where the match is weak.

>TRBD2|TRBJ2-5|TRBV19
CASSPSGRADQETQYF
>.|TRBJ1-5|TRBV30
CAWSKGGFNQPQHF
>.|TRBJ2-3|TRBV5-1
CASSLESDTQYF
>.|TRBJ2-4|TRBV10-3
CAISVYSVLAKNIQYF
>TRBD1|TRBJ1-6|TRBV18
CASSQGQGRGPLHF
>.|TRBJ2-3|TRBV7-9
CASSLGGPMSTDTQYF
>TRBD2|TRBJ2-3|TRBV19
CASSIGLAGGRADTQYF
>TRBD2|TRBJ2-7|TRBV5-4
CASSFGLAGGDHRNEQYF
>TRBD2|TRBJ2-3|TRBV6-1
CASSETSGPSSTDTQYF
>.|TRBJ2-2|TRBV7-8
CASSVTRVITGELFF
>.|TRBJ2-2|TRBV5-1
CASSSRETGELFF
>TRBD2|TRBJ2-1|TRBV25-1
CAGGTSGVDEQFF
>.|TRBJ2-5|TRBV27
CASSSWGAGETQYF
>.|TRBJ1-5|TRBV5-8
CASSLWPAQPQHF
>.|TRBJ1-1|TRBV2
CASSVDREAFF